Shown below are 23 T cell receptor beta chains from a single sample sequenced in a study of CD8 T cells in Susac syndrome. A quantity of about 0.5 to 1 ug RNA underwent reverse transcription using random hexamers. TCRdb processed the immunoSEQ multiplex PCR reads anew with MiXCR; each CDR3 protein has one entry. The sample has roughly 180,000 distinct CDR3 sequences, about 95% seen once. The sample comprised CD4+ T cells from PBMCs. The receptors here all came from a human donor in good health.

The rearrangement links TRBV9 to TRBJ1-2, with TRBD1 as a possible D gene (5 bases). The CDR3 contains 15 residues. Trimming took off 0 bases at V and 4 bases at J, with 13 bases between the two ends. Germline assignment: CDR1 SGDLS and CDR2 YYNGEE. The CDR3 here is CASSVAGTPTYGYTF. The DNA of the CDR3 is TGTGCCAGCAGCGTAGCAGGGACTCCTACCTATGGCTACACCTTC.

The V gene is TRBV20-1, the J gene TRBJ2-4; 8 bases align to TRBD1. J gave up 0 bases and V 2 bases, and 9 bases lay outside the gene matches. The CDR3 consists of 17 residues. Germline V CDR1 and CDR2: DFQATT, SNEGSKA (reference sequence). This chain's CDR3 is CSARPQGTGLAKNIQYF. Written as DNA, the CDR3 is TGCAGTGCTAGACCCCAAGGGACAGGTCTAGCCAAAAACATTCAGTACTTC.

V gene TRBV27 combines with J gene TRBJ1-5; no clear D gene. The germline V gene has CDR1 MNHEY and CDR2 SMNVEV (reference sequence). V lost 3 bases and J lost 4, with 13 bases in between. There are 15 residues in the CDR3. CDR3 in amino acids: CASSLSRPDNQPQHF. The CDR3 coding sequence is TGTGCCAGCAGTTTGAGCCGGCCGGATAATCAGCCCCAGCATTTT.

The chain is built from TRBV5-1 and TRBJ2-1; D is perhaps TRBD1 (5 bases). Trimming removed 0 bases from V and 5 bases from J, with 12 bases in between. Germline V gives CDR1 SGHRS, CDR2 YFSETQ. This CDR3 contains 15 residues. The CDR3 DNA is TGCGCCAGCAGCTTGGAAGGGGCCCAACACAATGAGCAGTTCTTC. It codes for CASSLEGAQHNEQFF.

This clonotype was counted between two and nine times. This chain joins TRBV20-1 and TRBJ2-7, with D perhaps given as TRBD1 or TRBD2 (6 bases each). The germline V gene encodes CDR1 DFQATT and CDR2 SNEGSKA (reference sequence). V lost 7 bases and J lost 2, with 9 bases in between. The CDR3 has 11 amino acids. The CDR3 sequence: CSVEGAYEQYF. CDR3 nucleotide sequence: TGCAGTGTGGAGGGGGCCTACGAGCAGTACTTC.

The chain couples TRBV20-1 to TRBJ2-1, with 13 bases fitting TRBD2. The CDR3 consists of 16 residues. Unmatched junction bases numbered 9, after V lost 1 base and J lost 9 bases. The germline CDR1 and CDR2 sequences are DFQATT and SNEGSKA (reference sequence). This CDR3 reads CSARATQLAGGPEQFF. CDR3 in DNA: TGCAGTGCTAGAGCAACTCAACTAGCGGGAGGGCCTGAGCAGTTCTTC.

V usage is TRBV15 and J usage is TRBJ2-7, with 8 bases lining up with TRBD2. The V and J ends lost 9 bases and 4 bases, in that order; junction bases with no gene match: 8. Per germline, CDR1 LNHNV and CDR2 YYDKDF (reference sequence). There are 13 residues in the CDR3. For the CDR3, the DNA is TGTGCCACTACAGCGGGAGATATATACGAGCAGTACTTC. Its protein is CATTAGDIYEQYF.

The chain uses TRBV9 and TRBJ2-1; TRBD1 or TRBD2 may be the D gene (5 bases each). The ends were cut back, 4 bases at V and 0 bases at J, with 11 bases in the middle. This CDR3 has 15 amino acids. The germline CDR1 and CDR2 sequences are SGDLS and YYNGEE. The CDR3 DNA is TGTGCCAGCAGCCCGGGACCAAGCTCCTACAATGAGCAGTTCTTC. Amino acid sequence: CASSPGPSSYNEQFF.

The chain links TRBV5-1 to TRBJ2-5, with 7 bases that match TRBD2. The CDR3 extends over 13 amino acids. The V segment lost 4 bases and the J segment 5 bases; nucleotides outside the gene matches: 5. Germline assignment: CDR1 SGHRS and CDR2 YFSETQ. The CDR3 region has the DNA TGCGCCAGCAGCACGACTAGCCGGGAGACCCAGTACTTC. Residues: CASSTTSRETQYF.

The chain couples TRBV7-9 to TRBJ2-5, with TRBD1 matching over 10 bases. The V gene end was trimmed by 4 bases and the J gene end by 4 bases; junction bases not matched to a gene: 9. Germline loops: CDR1 SEHNR, CDR2 FQNEAQ (reference sequence). This CDR3 is built from 16 residues. CDR3 protein: CASSSRQGAGGETQYF. The CDR3 nucleotides read TGTGCCAGCAGCTCTCGACAGGGGGCCGGTGGAGAGACCCAGTACTTC.

This chain connects TRBV7-9 to TRBJ2-7; 8 bases line up with TRBD1. Trimming removed 0 bases from V and 5 bases from J; junction bases left unmatched: 6. Germline V gene sequence: CDR1 SEHNR, CDR2 FQNEAQ (reference sequence). CDR3 size: 15 residues. CDR3 DNA: TGTGCCAGCAGCTTAGCGGACAGGGAAGGGAACGAGCAGTACTTC. As protein: CASSLADREGNEQYF.

The chain combines TRBV12-3 or TRBV12-4 with TRBJ2-5; 7 bases line up with TRBD2. J was trimmed by 5 bases and V by 3 bases; bases with no gene match: 6. The CDR3 has 14 amino acids. The CDR3 DNA is TGTGCCAGCAGTTTGGGCGGGAGCACGGAGACCCAGTACTTC. This encodes CASSLGGSTETQYF.

CDR3 in amino acids: CSVERDRSRETQYF. CDR3 nucleotide sequence: TGCAGCGTTGAGAGGGACAGGAGCAGAGAGACCCAGTACTTC. J is TRBJ2-5 and V is TRBV29-1; 8 nucleotides align to TRBD1. The trim removed 3 bases at V and 4 bases at J, leaving 7 bases unmatched. Germline V gene sequence: CDR1 SQVTM, CDR2 ANQGSEA. This CDR3 comprises 14 residues.

The rearrangement links TRBV9 to TRBJ2-2; TRBD1 agrees at 7 bases. The CDR3 spans 14 residues. The J segment lost 1 base and the V segment lost 6 bases, leaving 3 bases of the junction unmatched. CDR1 SGDLS and CDR2 YYNGEE come from the germline V gene. The CDR3 DNA sequence: TGTGCCAGCAAGGGACAGATGAACACCGGGGAGCTGTTTTTT. Residues: CASKGQMNTGELFF. The full variable domain, in which reference TRBV9 and TRBJ2-2 provide the parts outside the CDR3, is DSGVTQTPKHLITATGQRVTLRCSPRSGDLSVYWYQQSLDQGLQFLIQYYNGEERAKGNILERFSAQQFPDLHSELNLSSLELGDSALYFCASKGQMNTGELFFGEGSRLTVL.

J is TRBJ2-7 and V is TRBV20-1; 10 bases align to TRBD1. CDR3 length equals 14 residues. Germline assignment: CDR1 DFQATT and CDR2 SNEGSKA (reference sequence). The trim removed 1 base at V and 4 bases at J, leaving 4 bases unmatched. The CDR3 DNA sequence: TGCAGTGCTAGAGGGGGACAGGGGCGATACGAGCAGTACTTC. This translates into CSARGGQGRYEQYF.

The chain joins TRBV3-1 to TRBJ1-3, with 8 bases aligning to TRBD1. CDR1 and CDR2 (germline): LGHDT, YNNKEL (reference sequence). Trimming took 3 bases from V and 3 from J; bases not matched to a gene: 4. The CDR3 length is 15 residues. The CDR3 DNA follows: TGTGCCAGCAGCCAGCGGACAGGGAGTGGAAACACCATATATTTT. Its translation: CASSQRTGSGNTIYF.

This clonotype came up once. V is TRBV3-1 and J is TRBJ2-1; TRBD2 matches at 15 bases. This CDR3 is 17 amino acids long. V shed 4 bases and J 7 bases; nucleotides not matched to a gene: 8. Germline CDR1 is LGHDT and CDR2 is YNNKEL (reference sequence). The CDR3 DNA is TGTGCCAGCAGCCTTGGGACTAGCGGGAGGTTTTGGAATGAGCAGTTCTTC. Amino acids: CASSLGTSGRFWNEQFF.

This clonotype was recorded only once. The chain couples TRBV29-1 to TRBJ1-4; D not certain. CDR3 length equals 11 residues. Per the germline V gene, CDR1 is SQVTM and CDR2 is ANQGSEA. Trimming cost V 7 bases and J 5 bases, with 8 bases left between them. CDR3 DNA: TGCAGCGGACGGACCAATGAAAAACTGTTTTTT. It encodes CSGRTNEKLFF.

CDR3 in DNA: TGCAGTGTTCCCTGGGACAGGGGGACCTACGAGCAGTACTTC. Its translation is CSVPWDRGTYEQYF. The V gene is TRBV20-1, the J gene TRBJ2-7, with TRBD1 matching over 11 bases. CDR1 and CDR2 from the germline V gene are DFQATT and SNEGSKA (reference sequence). The CDR3 has 14 amino acids. The J segment lost 2 bases and the V segment lost 7 bases, leaving 7 bases of the junction unmatched.

This chain joins TRBV12-3 or TRBV12-4 and TRBJ2-5, with 14 bases aligning to TRBD2. Germline trimming cut 6 bases from V and 5 bases from J; bases unmatched to any gene: 5. The length of the CDR3 is 15 residues. CDR3 DNA: TGTGCCAGCAGCCCGGGACTAGCGGGAGAGGAGACCCAGTACTTC. Its protein is CASSPGLAGEETQYF.

The chain joins TRBV27 to TRBJ2-1; D is undetermined. The CDR3 runs to 16 residues. The germline V and J ends were trimmed by 5 bases and 0 bases, with 14 bases remaining between them. The V gene's germline CDR1 is MNHEY and CDR2 SMNVEV (reference sequence). The CDR3 sequence: CASSHERKSSYNEQFF. The CDR3 region has the DNA TGTGCCAGCAGTCACGAACGTAAGAGCTCCTACAATGAGCAGTTCTTC.

Remarks on this clonotype: The junction departs from germline at one end; a sequencing error may be responsible. This sequence joins TRBV25-1 and TRBJ2-3, with D possibly matching TRBD2 (5 bases). The CDR3 runs 13 residues. Germline V lookup: CDR1 MGHDK, CDR2 SYGVNS. The CDR3 bases are TGTGCCAGCAGTGAATTTTCGGACTCCCTGCACCATTTT. Translation: CASSEFSDSLHHF. Complete variable domain (other parts from reference TRBV25-1 and TRBJ2-3): EADIYQTPRYLVIGTGKKITLECSQTMGHDKMYWYQQDPGMELHLIHYSYGVNSTEKGDLSSESTVSRIRTEHFPLTLESARPSHTSQYLCASSEFSDSLHHFGPGTRLTVL.

The chain combines TRBV30 with TRBJ1-1; D gene ambiguous. The CDR3 is made up of 13 amino acids. The V gene's germline CDR1 is GTSNPN and CDR2 SVGIG (reference sequence). Trimming removed 3 bases from V and 2 bases from J, with 10 bases in between. CDR3 protein: CAWRLLGNTEAFF. The CDR3 bases are TGTGCCTGGAGACTTCTGGGAAACACTGAAGCTTTCTTT.